The clone carrying this TCR beta chain came up many times. Its antigen is not known. This specimen belongs to a study of T cells in Graves' hyperthyroidism and ophthalmopathy. Notes on the study in general: Most expanded thyroid clonotypes above 0.001 recurred in blood.

CDR3 length equals 19 residues. With V trimmed by 6 bases and J by 5 bases, 16 bases remained unmatched. RNA transcripts yielded amplified TCR beta CDR3 regions. Carried out on the TCR CDR3, a first-round RT-PCR used the HTBI primer set. TCRdb analysed the multiplex PCR reads with MiXCR anew, one entry per CDR3 protein. This sample carries hundreds of thousands of distinct CDR3 sequences, about 14% of them seen once, and the ten largest clones take 9.5% to 15%. This chain joins TRBV12-3 or TRBV12-4 and TRBJ2-4; 13 bases map to TRBD2. This TCR derives from a woman aged 45 to 65 with Graves' ophthalmopathy. Sequenced material: blood. CDR3 DNA sequence: TGTGCCAGCAGAAGGACTAGCGGGAGACGCGGGGAGGGGGAAAACATTCAGTACTTC. It encodes CASRRTSGRRGEGENIQYF.